This TCR beta chain was found in a study of T cells after yellow fever vaccination. The authors made TCR cDNA by 5'RACE template switching, adding a universal primer site and UMIs. TCRdb re-analysed the 5' RACE reads in MiXCR, keeping a single row per CDR3 protein. Of 400,000 to 650,000 distinct CDR3 sequences detected, just over 20% appear once; the ten largest clones hold about 16%. Many counts were recorded for this clonotype. The antigen is unknown. This CDR3 region has 14 residues. The V end was cut by 6 bases, the J end by 3 bases, with 11 bases between. Germline V gene data show CDR1 as SNHLY and CDR2 as FYNNEI. The study's findings and limits: Though it reached lower strength, the secondary response hit its peak faster, day 5 versus 15. Across the CD4 and CD8 compartments, a small share of clonotypes was present in both. Post-booster samples contained most primary-vaccination clones (approximately 95% CD4, 70% to 90% CD8).

V and J are TRBV2 and TRBJ2-2, with a weak D call TRBD1 (5 bases). Sequences were derived from PBMCs, sampled less than 25 days after the first yellow fever vaccination. This receptor was taken from a man aged 18 to 29 who received the YFV17D yellow fever vaccine. CDR3 sequence: CASREQAYTGELFF. The CDR3 coding sequence is TGTGCCAGCAGGGAACAGGCATACACCGGGGAGCTGTTTTTT.